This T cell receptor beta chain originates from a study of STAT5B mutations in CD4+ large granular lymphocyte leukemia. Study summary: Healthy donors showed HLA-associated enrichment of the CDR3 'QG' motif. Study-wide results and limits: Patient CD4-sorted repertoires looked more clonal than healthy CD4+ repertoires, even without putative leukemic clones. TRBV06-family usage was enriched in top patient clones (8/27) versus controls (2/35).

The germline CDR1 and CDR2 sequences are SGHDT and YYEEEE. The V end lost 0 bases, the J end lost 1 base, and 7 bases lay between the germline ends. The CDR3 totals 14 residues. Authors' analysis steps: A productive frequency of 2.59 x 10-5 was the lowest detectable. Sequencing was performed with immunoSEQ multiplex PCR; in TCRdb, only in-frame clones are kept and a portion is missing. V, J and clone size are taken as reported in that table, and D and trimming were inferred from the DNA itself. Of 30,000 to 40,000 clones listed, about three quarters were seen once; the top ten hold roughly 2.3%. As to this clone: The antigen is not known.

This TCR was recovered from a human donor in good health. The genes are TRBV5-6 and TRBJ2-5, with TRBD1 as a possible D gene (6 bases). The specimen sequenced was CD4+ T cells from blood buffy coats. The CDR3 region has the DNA TGTGCCAGCAGCTTGGGGGGGCGCCAAGAGACCCAGTACTTC. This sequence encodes CASSLGGRQETQYF. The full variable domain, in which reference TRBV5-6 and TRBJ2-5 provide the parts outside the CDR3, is DAGVTQSPTHLIKTRGQQVTLRCSPKSGHDTVSWYQQALGQGPQFIFQYYEEEERQRGNFPDRFSGHQFPNYSSELNVNALLLGDSALYLCASSLGGRQETQYFGPGTRLLVL.